The 25 T cell receptor beta chains listed next were all sequenced from one sample in a study of control samples from healthy donors and cancer patients. Clones were read by immunoSEQ multiplex PCR, and TCRdb kept only the in-frame ones, dropping some. The sample lists roughly 80,000 clones; around 92% were seen once. Specimen: blood. These TCRs come from a man aged 50 to 60 in good health.

This clone was observed a handful of times. The chain uses TRBV7-8 and TRBJ2-5; 9 bases match TRBD1. J gave up 0 bases and V 4 bases, and 3 bases lay outside the gene matches. Germline CDR1 reads SGHVS; CDR2 reads FQNEAQ. The CDR3 loop spans 15 amino acids. CDR3 region: CASSSGQGNQETQYF. The DNA for the CDR3 is TGTGCCAGCAGCTCGGGACAGGGCAACCAAGAGACCCAGTACTTC. The complete variable domain, with remaining parts taken from reference TRBV7-8 and TRBJ2-5, reads GAGVSQSPRYKVAKRGQDVALRCDPISGHVSLFWYQQALGQGPEFLTYFQNEAQLDKSGLPSDRFFAERPEGSVSTLKIQRTQQEDSAVYLCASSSGQGNQETQYFGPGTRLLVL.

The CDR3 DNA reads TGTGCCAGCTCACCATCAAGGGGGGCAGAGACCCAGTACTTC. Amino acid sequence: CASSPSRGAETQYF. The chain carries TRBV18 and TRBJ2-5; D possibly uses TRBD1 or TRBD2 (6 bases each). Germline V gene data show CDR1 as KGHSH and CDR2 as LQKENI. The CDR3 is 14 residues long. The V end was cut by 2 bases, the J end by 4 bases, with 11 bases between.

The sample holds a few counts of this clone. The chain recombines TRBV6-5 with TRBJ1-6, with D maybe TRBD1 (5 bases). The germline V gene encodes CDR1 MNHEY and CDR2 SVGAGI. V lost 9 bases to trimming and J lost 3 bases, with 9 bases between them. The CDR3 is 13 residues long. CDR3 sequence reads: CASRGNYNSPLHF. The CDR3 DNA reads as TGTGCCAGTAGGGGTAACTATAATTCACCCCTCCACTTT.

This clone turned up a few times. V usage is TRBV24-1 and J usage is TRBJ1-5, with a weak D call TRBD1 (5 bases). Per germline, CDR1 KGHDR and CDR2 SFDVKD. The CDR3 loop spans 14 amino acids. V lost 2 bases, J lost 7 bases, and 11 bases lay in between. CDR3 in amino acids: CATSDSRGTQPQHF. In nucleotides, the CDR3 is TGTGCCACCAGTGATTCAAGGGGAACCCAGCCCCAGCATTTT.

The chain joins TRBV24-1 to TRBJ1-2; D not resolved. The CDR3 loop spans 13 amino acids. Trimming removed 0 bases from V and 4 bases from J, with 5 bases in between. The germline V gene encodes CDR1 KGHDR and CDR2 SFDVKD. Written as DNA, the CDR3 is TGTGCCACCAGTGATTTGCACAGCTATGGCTACACCTTC. Translated: CATSDLHSYGYTF.

This sequence joins TRBV9 and TRBJ1-6, with 10 bases identical to TRBD1. The CDR3 is made up of 15 amino acids. Germline V gives CDR1 SGDLS, CDR2 YYNGEE. Unmatched junction bases numbered 1, after V lost 2 bases and J lost 5 bases. CDR3 in amino acids: CASSVGTGDNSPLHF. The CDR3 DNA follows: TGTGCCAGCAGCGTGGGGACAGGGGATAATTCACCCCTCCACTTT.

The chain links TRBV9 to TRBJ2-1, with 9 bases lining up with TRBD2. CDR3 length: 14 amino acids. Trimming took 0 bases from V and 9 from J; bases not matched to a gene: 4. Germline CDR1 reads SGDLS; CDR2 reads YYNGEE. This CDR3 reads CASSVGGGAGEQFF. The CDR3 region has the DNA TGTGCCAGCAGCGTAGGCGGGGGGGCTGGTGAGCAGTTCTTC.

The CDR3 nucleotides are TGCGCCAGCCAACAGGGGGCAAACACCGGGGAGCTGTTTTTT. Encoded protein: CASQQGANTGELFF. The chain uses TRBV5-1 and TRBJ2-2; 9 nucleotides match TRBD1. The germline gives CDR1 SGHRS, CDR2 YFSETQ. The junction had 3 bases not matched to a gene; V was cut back by 7 bases and J by 2 bases. CDR3 length: 14 amino acids. The full variable domain, completed using reference TRBV5-1 and TRBJ2-2, is KAGVTQTPRYLIKTRGQQVTLSCSPISGHRSVSWYQQTPGQGLQFLFEYFSETQRNKGNFPGRFSGRQFSNSRSEMNVSTLELGDSALYLCASQQGANTGELFFGEGSRLTVL.

The gene calls are TRBV19 and TRBJ2-2; tentative D call: TRBD2 (5 bases). Between the trimmed V and J ends, which lost 3 bases and 1 base, there was a span of 6 bases. The CDR3 length is 14 residues. CDR1 LNHDA and CDR2 SQIVND come from the germline V gene (reference sequence). CDR3 DNA sequence: TGTGCCAGTAGTATTGAGGGGAACACCGGGGAGCTGTTTTTT. It encodes CASSIEGNTGELFF.

The chain joins TRBV10-1 to TRBJ2-3; D not resolved. Trimming stripped 10 bases from V and 2 bases from J, with 13 bases between. The CDR3 is 13 residues long. Germline CDR1 reads WNHNN; CDR2 reads SYGVQD (reference sequence). The CDR3 loop is CATSRSLTDTQYF. CDR3 DNA sequence: TGCGCCACGTCAAGGTCCCTCACAGATACGCAGTATTTT.

This chain connects TRBV27 to TRBJ1-6; 8 bases agree with TRBD1. The CDR3 is made up of 16 amino acids. Germline V lookup: CDR1 MNHEY, CDR2 SMNVEV (reference sequence). Trimming took 3 bases from V and 4 from J; bases not matched to a gene: 5. CDR3 in amino acids: CASSFSTGVYNSPLHF. For the CDR3, the DNA is TGTGCCAGCAGTTTCTCGACAGGGGTGTATAATTCACCCCTCCACTTT.

The chain links TRBV4-2 to TRBJ2-1, with 7 bases identical to TRBD1. Trimming cost V 1 base and J 5 bases; bases outside gene matches: 11. The CDR3 consists of 17 residues. Germline V gene lookup returns CDR1 LGHNA and CDR2 YNFKEQ. Here the CDR3 DNA reads TGTGCCAGCAGCCAAGCCTTACAGGGGTCAACGCACAATGAGCAGTTCTTC. Its translation: CASSQALQGSTHNEQFF.

This rearrangement joins TRBV18 to TRBJ1-1, with no clear D. The CDR3 runs 13 residues. V was trimmed by 0 bases and J by 4 bases, leaving 6 bases between them. The germline CDR1 and CDR2 sequences are KGHSH and LQKENI. The DNA of the CDR3 is TGTGCCAGCTCACCACCGTCCGGCACTGAAGCTTTCTTT. Amino acid sequence: CASSPPSGTEAFF.

The chain recombines TRBV9 with TRBJ2-1, with D unresolved. Trimming left V 4 bases short and J 0 bases short, with 11 bases between. This CDR3 has 15 amino acids. The germline V gene has CDR1 SGDLS and CDR2 YYNGEE. The CDR3 bases are TGTGCCAGCAGCCCCTTCAAGAGCTCCTACAATGAGCAGTTCTTC. This codes for CASSPFKSSYNEQFF.

The chain couples TRBV19 to TRBJ1-1, with a weak D call TRBD1 (6 bases). The V end lost 7 bases, the J end lost 4 bases, and 10 bases lay between the germline ends. CDR1 and CDR2 (germline): LNHDA, SQIVND (reference sequence). The CDR3 has 12 amino acids. CDR3 region: CASTGDTTEAFF. CDR3 sequence (DNA): TGTGCCAGTACAGGGGATACCACTGAAGCTTTCTTT.

V usage is TRBV18 and J usage is TRBJ1-4; TRBD1 matches at 9 bases. CDR1 and CDR2 (germline): KGHSH, LQKENI. Trimming cost V 4 bases and J 3 bases; bases outside gene matches: 6. The CDR3 runs 16 residues. The CDR3 spells CASSRDRADSNEKLFF. In DNA, the CDR3 is TGTGCCAGCTCACGGGACAGGGCGGATTCTAATGAAAAACTGTTTTTT.

The CDR3 here is CATSDPGTSGDNEQFF. DNA of the CDR3: TGTGCCACCAGTGACCCCGGGACTAGCGGGGACAATGAGCAGTTCTTC. This rearrangement joins TRBV24-1 to TRBJ2-1; 13 positions agree with TRBD2. The CDR3 loop spans 16 amino acids. CDR1 is KGHDR and CDR2 is SFDVKD in the germline V gene. V shed 4 bases, J shed 5 bases, and the junction held 4 bases outside the gene matches.

The chain carries TRBV30 and TRBJ1-2, with D unclear. V was trimmed by 4 bases and J by 4 bases, leaving 16 bases between them. This CDR3 is built from 14 residues. Germline values: CDR1 GTSNPN, CDR2 SVGIG (reference sequence). The CDR3 here is CAWTPFFPGYGYTF. The CDR3 nucleotides read TGTGCCTGGACGCCCTTCTTCCCCGGCTATGGCTACACCTTC.

The chain uses TRBV5-1 and TRBJ2-1; 9 bases line up with TRBD2. The CDR3 is 15 residues long. V was pared by 2 bases and J by 7 bases, with 7 bases of the junction left unmatched. In germline, CDR1 is SGHRS, CDR2 YFSETQ. The CDR3 DNA sequence: TGCGCCAGCAGCTTCTCAGCGGGGGGAAGGAATGAGCAGTTCTTC. Translated: CASSFSAGGRNEQFF.

The chain couples TRBV4-1 to TRBJ1-6; D is perhaps TRBD1 (5 bases). There are 18 residues in the CDR3. V was pared by 3 bases and J by 2 bases, with 17 bases between. Germline CDR1 MGHRA, CDR2 YSYEKL. The CDR3 DNA reads TGCGCCAGCAGCCAGGGGCCTTCGTCAGCCGCCTATAATTCACCCCTCCACTTT. Its translation: CASSQGPSSAAYNSPLHF.

The rearrangement links TRBV14 to TRBJ2-7; TRBD1 aligns across 9 bases. There are 13 residues in the CDR3. Germline lookup yields CDR1 SGHDN and CDR2 FVKESK. The J segment lost 6 bases and the V segment lost 3 bases, leaving 3 bases of the junction unmatched. The DNA of the CDR3 is TGTGCCAGCAGCCACAGACAGGGGGTCGAGCAGTACTTC. Residues: CASSHRQGVEQYF.

The V and J genes are TRBV21-1 and TRBJ2-5; whether TRBD2, the table's D call, matches the DNA was not checked. TRBV21-1 is noted as a pseudogene. The CDR3 covers 15 residues. The CDR3 region has the DNA TGTGCCAGCAGCAAAGGTGGTAGCGGGGGGGAGACCCAGTACTTC. Translation: CASSKGGSGGETQYF.

The rearrangement links TRBV10-3 to TRBJ2-3; no firm D call. Trimming took 0 bases from V and 4 from J, leaving 11 bases between them. This CDR3 is built from 15 residues. Germline CDR1 and CDR2: ENHRY and SYGVKD. The CDR3 reads CAISESKSAADTQYF. In DNA form, the CDR3 reads TGTGCCATCAGTGAGTCGAAAAGTGCGGCAGATACGCAGTATTTT.

The chain links TRBV3-1 (or the pseudogene TRBV3-2) to TRBJ1-1; 7 bases match TRBD1. Germline V gene data show CDR1 as LGHDT and CDR2 as YNNKEL (reference sequence). The CDR3 consists of 15 residues. V shed 5 bases, J shed 0 bases, and the junction held 6 bases outside the gene matches. Here the CDR3 reads CASSSYRGLNTEAFF. The DNA for the CDR3 is TGTGCCAGCAGCTCCTACAGGGGATTGAACACTGAAGCTTTCTTT.

This clone has a single count. The chain couples TRBV27 to TRBJ2-7, with 8 bases fitting TRBD1. V dropped 5 bases and J dropped 3; count of bases not matched to a gene: 3. The CDR3 totals 13 residues. CDR1 and CDR2 from the germline V gene are MNHEY and SMNVEV (reference sequence). The CDR3 reads CASSLTGGYEQYF. In nucleotides, the CDR3 is TGTGCCAGCAGTCTCACAGGGGGCTACGAGCAGTACTTC.